The T cell receptor beta chain under discussion was sequenced for a study of T cells in women clearing cervical HPV infection. V was pared by 3 bases and J by 2 bases, with 2 bases of the junction left unmatched. The CDR3 is made up of 14 amino acids. Germline CDR1 and CDR2: SNHLY and FYNNEI. Concerning this clone: Its antigen is unidentified. The missing CDR3 end, 3 residues past where the read stops, is filled in from the germline J gene.

Whole-study results and caveats: Cases carried less TRBV6-7 than controls: about 0.1% versus 0.15%.

TCR beta CDR3 amplified by multiplex PCR from roughly 1,100 ng genomic DNA. Only in-frame clones appear in the TCRdb table, and some are missing; sequencing was by immunoSEQ multiplex PCR. The specimen's table records approximately 30,000 clones. The rearrangement joins TRBV2 to TRBJ1-2, with 8 bases fitting TRBD1. This clonotype originated in a woman between 18 and 70 years old with a cervical HPV16 infection that either progressed to CIN3+ or cleared (not recorded which). The sequencing input was blood buffy coat. The CDR3 spells CASSDTGGNYGYTF. The CDR3 DNA, read in part, is TGTGCCAGCAGTGACACAGGGGGGAACTATGGC.